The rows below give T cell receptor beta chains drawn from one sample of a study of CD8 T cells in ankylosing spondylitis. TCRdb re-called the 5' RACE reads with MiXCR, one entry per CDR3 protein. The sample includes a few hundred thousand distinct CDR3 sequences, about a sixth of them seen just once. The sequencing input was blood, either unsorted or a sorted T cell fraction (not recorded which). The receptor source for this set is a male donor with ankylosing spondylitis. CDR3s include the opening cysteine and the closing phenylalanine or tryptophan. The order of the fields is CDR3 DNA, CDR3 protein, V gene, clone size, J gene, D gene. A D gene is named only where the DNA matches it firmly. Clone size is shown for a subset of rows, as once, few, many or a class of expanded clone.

TGTGCCAGCAGCTCATTGACGAGGACTGAAGCTTTCTTT,CASSSLTRTEAFF,TRBV7-9,-,TRBJ1-1,-
TGTGCCAGCAGCTTAGAAGAGGGCGGCACAGATACGCAGTATTTT,CASSLEEGGTDTQYF,TRBV7-9,few,TRBJ2-3,-
TGTGCCAGCAGTATAGCCTGGGGACAGCTTTACAATGAGCAGTTCTTC,CASSIAWGQLYNEQFF,TRBV7-2,few,TRBJ2-1,TRBD1
TGTGCCAGCAGTCAGGGGGGCTTCTCCTACGAGCAGTACTTC,CASSQGGFSYEQYF,TRBV6-1,few,TRBJ2-7,-
TGTGCCAGCTCACGAGCAGGACCAAGCACAGATACGCAGTATTTT,CASSRAGPSTDTQYF,TRBV18,-,TRBJ2-3,-
TGCGCCAGCAGCGGGGGGACGGAAGCTTTCTTT,CASSGGTEAFF,TRBV5-1,many,TRBJ1-1,-
TGTGCCAGCACCCTGACCTGGGATAGCAATCAGCCCCAGCATTTT,CASTLTWDSNQPQHF,TRBV28,-,TRBJ1-5,-
TGTGCCAGCAGCTTTCCAGCTAATGACGCTTTCTTT,CASSFPANDAFF,TRBV7-2,-,TRBJ1-1,-
TGTGCCACCAGCCCAAACACAGGGCCGAGGGCTGAAGCTTTCTTT,CATSPNTGPRAEAFF,TRBV15,-,TRBJ1-1,-
TGTGCCAGCAGCCCAGACACCCCGAACACCGGGGAGCTGTTTTTT,CASSPDTPNTGELFF,TRBV7-8,-,TRBJ2-2,-
TGTGCCAGCAGCCAAGTACCGGACTCCTACGAGCAGTACTTC,CASSQVPDSYEQYF,TRBV3-1,-,TRBJ2-7,-
TGTGCCACCAGTGATACAGGGTCCGGGGAGCTGTTTTTT,CATSDTGSGELFF,TRBV24-1,few,TRBJ2-2,-
TGTGCCAGTGGGGAGGAAAACTCCTACGAGCAGTACTTC,CASGEENSYEQYF,TRBV7-6,-,TRBJ2-7,-
TGTGCCAGCAACCTACAGGGGGCCGGCACTGAAGCTTTCTTT,CASNLQGAGTEAFF,TRBV6-1,-,TRBJ1-1,TRBD1
TGTGCCAGCAGCCCCACCTACAATGAGCAGTTCTTC,CASSPTYNEQFF,TRBV7-8,many,TRBJ2-1,-
TGTGCCAGCAGTCGCCTAGGAGATACGCAGTATTTT,CASSRLGDTQYF,TRBV7-9,few,TRBJ2-3,-
TGCAGCGTTGGGCTGGGACTAGACTCCGGGGAGCTGTTTTTT,CSVGLGLDSGELFF,TRBV29-1,few,TRBJ2-2,TRBD2
TGTGCCAGCAGTCCGTCCGGGACAGACTATGGCTACACCTTC,CASSPSGTDYGYTF,TRBV27,few,TRBJ1-2,TRBD1
TGTGCCAGCGACTTTGGGACAGGGTTAAGGACTGAAGCTTTCTTT,CASDFGTGLRTEAFF,TRBV7-9,many,TRBJ1-1,TRBD1
TGTGCCAGCAGTACAGGGTCGGGATTGAACACTGAAGCTTTCTTT,CASSTGSGLNTEAFF,TRBV11-2,-,TRBJ1-1,-
TGTGCCAGCAGCTTAGTTTCAGAACTCTTCTACGAGCAGTACTTC,CASSLVSELFYEQYF,TRBV7-6,-,TRBJ2-7,-
TGCAGTGCCCAGCCAGGGACAGCGAACTCTGGAAACACCATATATTTT,CSAQPGTANSGNTIYF,TRBV20-1,-,TRBJ1-3,TRBD1
TGCAGCGTTGAAGAGGGACAGGGGAAGTACGAGCAGTACTTC,CSVEEGQGKYEQYF,TRBV29-1,many,TRBJ2-7,TRBD1
TGCGCCAGCAGCCCAGGGACTAGCGTGGGCGATACGCAGTATTTT,CASSPGTSVGDTQYF,TRBV4-3,few,TRBJ2-3,TRBD2